The rows below give T cell receptor beta chains drawn from one sample of a study of neurological immune-mediated disorders. TCRdb processed the 5' RACE reads anew with MiXCR; each CDR3 protein has one entry. The table lists approximately 65,000 distinct CDR3 sequences, roughly 5% of them singletons. Sequencing was carried out using PBMCs. The receptors originated from a human donor with multiple sclerosis. The donor label of this sample is uncertain. The CDR3 runs from the conserved cysteine through the conserved F or W. A D gene is named only where the DNA matches it firmly. Size is stated for part of the rows, as once, few or many counts, or as a class when the clone is expanded.

V gene,clone size,D gene,J gene,CDR3 protein,CDR3 DNA
TRBV11-2,many,TRBD1,TRBJ2-2,CASTKDRGNTGELFF,TGTGCCAGCACTAAAGACAGGGGGAACACCGGGGAGCTGTTTTTT
TRBV20-1,-,-,TRBJ2-1,CSASEGREQFF,TGCAGTGCTAGCGAGGGAAGAGAGCAGTTCTTC
TRBV5-1,-,-,TRBJ1-3,CASSLTPGGNTIYF,TGCGCCAGCAGTCTAACTCCCGGGGGAAACACCATATATTTT
TRBV21-1,many,-,TRBJ2-7,CASTKMWGICSYEQYF,TGTGCCAGCACCAAAATGTGGGGTATTTGCTCCTACGAGCAGTACTTC
TRBV5-1,many,-,TRBJ2-5,CASGGSGQETQYF,TGCGCCAGCGGGGGGTCGGGGCAAGAGACCCAGTACTTC
TRBV5-1,many,-,TRBJ2-2,CASSLVGVLYTGELFF,TGCGCCAGCAGCTTGGTAGGGGTCCTGTACACCGGGGAGCTGTTTTTT
TRBV3-1,many,-,TRBJ2-7,CASSQAGYEQYF,TGTGCCAGCAGCCAAGCCGGCTACGAGCAGTACTTC
TRBV6-1,many,-,TRBJ2-3,CASSFFGGQGADTQYF,TGTGCCAGCAGTTTCTTCGGGGGGCAGGGAGCAGATACGCAGTATTTT
TRBV5-1,many,-,TRBJ2-5,CASSPGSPETQYF,TGCGCCAGCAGCCCGGGATCCCCAGAGACCCAGTATTTC
TRBV7-2,many,TRBD2,TRBJ2-6,CASSGTSAGANVLTF,TGTGCCAGCAGCGGAACTAGCGCTGGGGCCAACGTCCTGACTTTC
TRBV15,many,TRBD1,TRBJ2-3,CATSLGRGLSDTQYF,TGTGCCACCAGCCTGGGCAGGGGGCTCTCAGATACGCAGTATTTT
TRBV5-5,many,TRBD1,TRBJ1-1,CASSRGTGILQNTEAFF,TGTGCCAGCAGCAGAGGGACAGGCATATTGCAAAACACTGAAGCTTTCTTT
TRBV5-1,many,-,TRBJ2-6,CASTHGTAAISSGANVLTF,TGCGCCAGCACCCATGGGACCGCGGCCATCTCCTCTGGGGCCAACGTCCTGACTTTC
TRBV5-1,many,-,TRBJ2-6,CASSLETTNVLTF,TGCGCCAGCAGCTTGGAAACCACCAACGTCCTGACTTTC
TRBV10-3,many,-,TRBJ2-7,CAISESRASEQYF,TGTGCCATCAGTGAGAGCAGGGCGAGTGAGCAGTACTTC
TRBV7-9,many,-,TRBJ1-3,CASSQASGNTIYF,TGTGCCAGCAGCCAGGCTTCTGGAAACACCATATATTTT
TRBV19,-,-,TRBJ1-3,CASSMAAIPSGNTIYF,TGTGCCAGTAGTATGGCAGCGATTCCCTCTGGAAACACCATATATTTT
TRBV6-5,many,TRBD1,TRBJ1-2,CASSYARGLSYGYTF,TGTGCCAGCAGTTATGCAAGGGGGCTGAGCTATGGCTACACCTTC
TRBV5-1,many,-,TRBJ2-3,CASSLAPSGGDTQYF,TGCGCCAGCAGCTTGGCCCCATCAGGGGGGGATACGCAGTATTTT
TRBV3-1,many,-,TRBJ2-7,CASSQGGGSAFSYEQYF,TGTGCCAGCAGCCAGGGGGGGGGCTCAGCCTTCTCCTACGAGCAGTACTTC
TRBV20-1,-,-,TRBJ1-5,CSASPQGHSNQPQHF,TGCAGTGCTAGTCCTCAGGGGCATAGCAATCAGCCCCAGCATTTT
TRBV20-1,many,-,TRBJ2-7,CSAREGLRGQYF,TGCAGTGCTAGAGAGGGACTCAGGGGGCAGTACTTC
TRBV7-9,many,TRBD2,TRBJ2-7,CASSSGLAVAYEQYF,TGTGCCAGCAGCTCAGGACTAGCGGTGGCCTACGAGCAGTACTTC
TRBV7-9,many,TRBD2,TRBJ2-5,CASSSGLAGTPYF,TGTGCCAGCAGCTCCGGACTAGCGGGGACCCCGTACTTC
TRBV5-1,many,-,TRBJ2-1,CASSLTGRWQVEPNHEQFF,TGCGCCAGCAGCTTAACGGGAAGGTGGCAGGTGGAACCCAATCATGAGCAGTTCTTC
TRBV29-1,many,-,TRBJ2-3,CSAAGTTGSDTQYF,TGCAGCGCTGCGGGAACGACAGGGTCGGATACGCAGTATTTT
TRBV3-1,many,-,TRBJ1-1,CASSQEHGNTEAFF,TGTGCCAGCAGCCAAGAACACGGGAACACTGAAGCTTTCTTT
TRBV6-2/TRBV6-3,many,TRBD1,TRBJ2-7,CASSYDRAGNEQYF,TGTGCCAGCAGCTACGACAGGGCAGGGAACGAGCAGTACTTC
TRBV10-3,many,TRBD2,TRBJ2-3,CAIRGTSGDYNTDTQYF,TGTGCCATCAGGGGGACTAGCGGGGACTATAACACAGATACGCAGTATTTT
TRBV10-2,many,-,TRBJ1-1,CASVDSPARNTEAFF,TGCGCCAGCGTGGACAGCCCCGCCCGGAACACTGAAGCTTTCTTT
TRBV5-1,many,TRBD2,TRBJ2-1,CASSFLLAGVNNEQFF,TGCGCCAGCAGCTTTTTACTAGCGGGGGTGAACAATGAGCAGTTCTTC
TRBV18,many,-,TRBJ2-7,CASSPSSSSYEQYF,TGTGCCAGCTCACCATCTAGCAGCTCCTACGAGCAGTACTTC
TRBV2,-,-,TRBJ1-5,CASKEVDYSNQTQHF,TGTGCCAGCAAGGAAGTGGATTATAGCAATCAGACCCAGCATTTT
TRBV5-1,many,TRBD1,TRBJ1-1,CASSSIPGQGTEAFF,TGCGCCAGCAGCTCTATCCCCGGACAGGGCACTGAAGCTTTCTTT
TRBV18,many,TRBD1,TRBJ2-7,CASSKNRGDEQYF,TGTGCCAGCTCAAAGAACAGGGGGGACGAGCAGTACTTC
TRBV20-1,many,-,TRBJ2-3,CSARGHPSTDTQYF,TGCAGTGCTAGAGGGCACCCCAGCACAGATACGCAGTATTTT
TRBV5-1,many,TRBD2,TRBJ2-1,CASSEAGAFNEQFF,TGCGCCAGCAGTGAAGCGGGGGCTTTTAATGAGCAGTTCTTC
TRBV4-1,many,TRBD2,TRBJ2-2,CASSQERGGGELFF,TGCGCCAGCAGCCAAGAGCGGGGGGGCGGGGAGCTGTTTTTT
TRBV5-1,many,-,TRBJ2-4,CASSSGQLQYF,TGCGCCAGCAGCTCCGGACAGCTTCAGTACTTC
TRBV11-2,many,-,TRBJ2-5,CASSRPLETQYF,TGTGCCAGCAGCCGGCCTTTGGAGACCCAGTACTTC
TRBV5-1,many,-,TRBJ1-6,CASSLRGNNSPLHF,TGCGCCAGCAGCTTGCGGGGAAATAATTCACCCCTCCACTTT
TRBV20-1,many,TRBD2,TRBJ2-3,CSARTSGLAGGSDTQYF,TGCAGTGCTAGAACGAGCGGGTTAGCGGGGGGATCAGATACGCAGTATTTT
TRBV20-1,many,TRBD1,TRBJ1-1,CSAQGGPETEAFF,TGCAGTGCTCAGGGGGGGCCCGAGACTGAAGCTTTCTTT
TRBV7-2,many,-,TRBJ2-7,CASSLALTAGAPYEQYF,TGTGCCAGCAGCTTAGCCCTAACGGCGGGTGCCCCCTACGAGCAGTACTTC
TRBV4-2,-,-,TRBJ1-3,CASSQEGRSGNTIYF,TGTGCCAGCAGCCAAGAGGGCAGGTCTGGAAACACCATATATTTT
TRBV5-1,many,TRBD1,TRBJ1-1,CASSFTAGGGTEAFF,TGCGCCAGCAGCTTCACGGCAGGGGGGGGCACTGAAGCTTTCTTT
TRBV6-5,many,-,TRBJ2-5,CASSYFGGGGETQYF,TGTGCCAGCAGTTACTTTGGAGGGGGCGGTGAGACCCAGTACTTC
TRBV12-3/TRBV12-4,many,-,TRBJ1-5,CASSEGDSNQPQHF,TGTGCCAGCAGTGAGGGCGATAGCAATCAGCCCCAGCATTTT
TRBV12-3/TRBV12-4,many,TRBD1,TRBJ1-1,CASSRTGGERITEAFF,TGTGCCAGCAGTCGGACAGGGGGCGAGAGGATCACTGAAGCTTTCTTT
TRBV5-1,many,TRBD1,TRBJ2-6,CASSLLGQLSGANVLTF,TGCGCCAGCAGCTTGTTGGGACAGCTCTCTGGGGCCAACGTCCTGACTTTC
TRBV5-1,many,TRBD2,TRBJ2-1,CASTPASGGRDEQFF,TGCGCCAGCACCCCGGCTAGCGGGGGAAGGGATGAGCAGTTCTTC
TRBV7-8,few,TRBD2,TRBJ2-1,CASSLQQRGYSYNEQFF,TGTGCCAGCAGCTTACAGCAGCGGGGGTACTCCTACAATGAGCAGTTCTTC